A single sample gave rise to the 23 T cell receptor beta chains below, sequenced in a study of tissue T cells after allogeneic stem cell transplantation. Documented time point: mouse harvest day 7 after allogeneic transplant. The graft held 10^6 splenic CD5+ T cells and 10^7 T-cell-depleted bone marrow cells. Repertoires were generated with immunoSEQ multiplex PCR, while TCRdb's copy carries only in-frame clones and drops some. This table holds roughly 7,600 clones, about 50% found once. The sample taken for sequencing was gut tissue. The receptors come from a female BALB/c mouse given C57BL/6 T cells with graft-versus-host disease after an allogeneic hematopoietic cell transplant.

This clone has just a few counts. Genes and germline come from the mouse. With the read ending 1 residue before the CDR3 end, the germline J gene is used to fill in that end. This chain links TRBV12-1 with TRBJ2-7; 11 positions agree with TRBD2. V gave up 0 bases and J gave up 7 bases; unmatched junction bases: 1. This CDR3 region has 13 residues. Looked up from germline, CDR1 is SGHSN and CDR2 is HYEKVE. The CDR3 spells CASSLGLGGEQYF. CDR3 bases read: TGTGCCAGCTCTCTCGGACTGGGGGGCGAACAGTAC. Filled out from reference TRBV12-1 and TRBJ2-7, the complete variable domain reads DSGVVQSPRHIIKEKGGRSVLTCIPISGHSNVVWYQQTLGKELKFLIQHYEKVERDKGFLPSRFSVQQFDDYHSEMNMSALELEDSAMYFCASSLGLGGEQYFGPGTRLTVL.

Points on this clone: All gene names here are mouse names. The read gets to within 1 residue of the CDR3 end, and the germline J gene fills in the rest. The V and J genes are TRBV12-2 and TRBJ2-5; D possibly corresponds to TRBD1 (6 bases). CDR3 length: 14 amino acids. Germline assignment: CDR1 SGHLS and CDR2 HYDKME. Trimming cost V 2 bases and J 5 bases, with 13 bases left between them. The CDR3 spells CASSPTGSGDTQYF. Incomplete CDR3 DNA: TGTGCCAGCTCTCCTACAGGGTCGGGAGACACCCAGTAC.

With regard to this clone: Mouse names are used for the genes. The read terminates 1 residue before the CDR3 end, so the remaining end is supplied by the germline J gene. The J gene is TRBJ2-5, the V gene TRBV23; the table's D call, TRBD1, has no DNA check behind it. This CDR3 has 13 amino acids. In germline, CDR1 is KGHTA, CDR2 FQNQQP. The DNA read from the CDR3 is TGCTCCAGCAGGGGGACAGACCAAGACACCCAGTAC. This sequence encodes CSSRGTDQDTQY. Given in full, the CDR3 is CSSRGTDQDTQYF.

This clone was counted a few times. Any gene name here is a mouse gene name. The read comes to an end 1 residue before the CDR3 does, leaving the germline J gene to fill in the end. The rearrangement joins TRBV29 to TRBJ1-5; maybe TRBD1 (6 bases). The CDR3 consists of 14 residues. The germline gives CDR1 MSHET, CDR2 SYDVDS. V was clipped by 8 bases and J by 3 bases, with 14 bases between them. Partial CDR3 DNA: TGTGCTAGCTCCAGGGGAGGAGGCAACCAGGCTCCGCTT. This encodes CASSRGGGNQAPL. The CDR3 reads in full as CASSRGGGNQAPLF.

Turning to this clone: The gene names here belong to mouse. The sequenced fragment ends 1 residue before the CDR3 boundary, so the rest is inferred from the germline J gene. J is TRBJ1-6 and V is TRBV1; D gene unclear. TRBJ1-6 is treated as an ORF (open reading frame) with a function not yet certain. Deletions cut 0 bases from V and 5 bases from J, with 5 bases between. Germline loops: CDR1 NSQYPW, CDR2 LRSPGD (reference sequence). This CDR3 contains 14 residues. The CDR3 region is CTCSAEQNNSPLYF. The DNA read from the CDR3 is TGCACCTGCAGTGCAGAACAAAATAATTCGCCCCTCTAC.

Concerning this clone itself: Gene names are the mouse ones. The DNA ends 1 residue before the CDR3 does, and the rest of the CDR3 is filled in from the germline J gene. The chain employs TRBV26 and TRBJ2-5; either TRBD1 or TRBD2 may supply D (5 bases each). Germline V lookup: CDR1 KGHPV, CDR2 FQNQEV (reference sequence). Trimming removed 4 bases from V and 0 bases from J, with 8 bases in between. The CDR3 length is 14 residues. CDR3 sequence: CASSPGVNQDTQYF. Incomplete CDR3 DNA: TGTGCCAGCAGTCCGGGGGTTAACCAAGACACCCAGTAC.

Notes on this clone: Gene names follow the mouse nomenclature. The sequenced part of the CDR3 DNA is TGTGCCAGCAGCTTAAGGACTGGGGGTAGTCAAAACACCTTGTAC. Translating gives CASSLRTGGSQNTLY. The entire CDR3 sequence reads CASSLRTGGSQNTLYF. V usage is TRBV3 and J usage is TRBJ2-4; 10 positions agree with TRBD2. Read data end 1 residue before the CDR3 end; the end is taken from the germline J gene. V lost 2 bases, J lost 0 bases, and 2 bases stayed unmatched. CDR3 size: 16 residues. The germline gives CDR1 SNHLY, CDR2 FYNGKV (reference sequence).

As regards this clone: Gene names and germline match the mouse. The sequence runs out 1 residue before the end of the CDR3; the remainder is reconstructed from the germline J gene. This chain links TRBV26 with TRBJ1-1; tentatively, D is TRBD1 (6 bases). Germline values: CDR1 KGHPV, CDR2 FQNQEV (reference sequence). This CDR3 contains 14 residues. V was clipped by 2 bases and J by 4 bases, with 11 bases between them. CDR3 protein: CASSLTGWGTEVFF. The DNA read from the CDR3 is TGTGCCAGCAGTCTGACAGGGTGGGGCACAGAAGTCTTC.

This clone was seen a handful of times. Genes here carry mouse names. The read falls 1 residue short of the CDR3 end, and the missing part is taken from the germline J gene. The V gene is TRBV26, the J gene TRBJ1-6; D gene uncertain. TRBJ1-6 is an ORF; its function is uncertain. The CDR3 sequence is 14 residues long. The germline CDR1 and CDR2 sequences are KGHPV and FQNQEV (reference sequence). V lost 3 bases and J lost 0, with 3 bases in between. CDR3 loop: CASSLNSYNSPLYF. The CDR3 DNA, read in part, is TGTGCCAGCAGTCTAAATTCCTATAATTCGCCCCTCTAC.

This clone was picked up a small number of times. Gene names and germline match the mouse. CDR3 sequence reads: CSSSQNNNQDTQYF. CDR3 DNA (partial): TGCTCCAGCAGTCAGAACAATAACCAAGACACCCAGTAC. The chain carries TRBV23 and TRBJ2-5; the table calls TRBD1, which could not be checked here. The observed sequence ends 1 residue before the CDR3 terminus, with the missing tail filled in from the germline J gene. Per germline, CDR1 KGHTA and CDR2 FQNQQP. This CDR3 is built from 14 residues.

Remarks on this clone: Gene names are the mouse ones. The read halts 1 residue ahead of the CDR3 end, with the missing end drawn from the germline J gene. V usage is TRBV26 and J usage is TRBJ1-2; TRBD1 aligns across 7 bases. In germline, CDR1 is KGHPV, CDR2 FQNQEV (reference sequence). The trim removed 2 bases at V and 0 bases at J, leaving 0 bases unmatched. The CDR3 is 14 residues long. This CDR3 reads CASSLTGANSDYTF. The CDR3 DNA, read in part, is TGTGCCAGCAGTCTGACAGGGGCAAACTCCGACTACACC.

A note on this clone: The genes and germline here are from mouse. Sequencing ends 1 residue short of the CDR3 end; the germline J gene provides the rest. The chain carries TRBV13-1 and TRBJ2-4; TRBD2 matches at 7 bases. The CDR3 consists of 14 residues. Losses at the gene ends were 6 bases for V and 0 bases for J; bases not matched to a gene: 4. CDR1 is NSHNY, CDR2 SYGAGN, per germline. The CDR3 loop is CASTLGDSQNTLYF. The sequenced CDR3 bases are TGTGCCAGCACCCTGGGGGATAGTCAAAACACCTTGTAC.

This clone has only a few counts. Gene names are the mouse ones. The CDR3 is cut off 1 residue early in the read; its end comes from the germline J gene. The gene calls are TRBV12-2 and TRBJ2-7, with 10 bases matching TRBD2. Germline CDR1 and CDR2: SGHLS and HYDKME. The CDR3 consists of 14 residues. The V segment lost 0 bases and the J segment 6 bases; nucleotides outside the gene matches: 4. CDR3 sequence: CASSLAGGAREQYF. The CDR3 bases that were read are TGTGCCAGCTCTCTCGCTGGGGGGGCGCGTGAACAGTAC.

This clone was counted only a few times. The genes are named according to mouse. The read halts 1 residue ahead of the CDR3 end, with the missing end drawn from the germline J gene. This rearrangement joins TRBV26 to TRBJ2-2; no firm D call. The CDR3 consists of 12 residues. CDR1 and CDR2 (germline): KGHPV, FQNQEV (reference sequence). Deletions cut 4 bases from V and 0 bases from J, with 0 bases between. The DNA read from the CDR3 is TGTGCCAGCAGTCCAAACACCGGGCAGCTCTAC. Protein sequence: CASSPNTGQLY. The entire CDR3 is CASSPNTGQLYF.

Points on this clone: Gene names refer to mouse genes. The read ends 1 residue early relative to the CDR3; the germline J gene fills the gap. This chain links TRBV26 with TRBJ1-5; D perhaps matches TRBD1 (6 bases). The CDR3 totals 15 residues. V lost 6 bases and J lost 2, with 14 bases in between. Looked up from germline, CDR1 is KGHPV and CDR2 is FQNQEV (reference sequence). Incomplete CDR3 DNA: TGTGCCAGCAGCCTCCGGGACAATTACAACCAGGCTCCGCTT. Translation: CASSLRDNYNQAPL. The complete CDR3 sequence is CASSLRDNYNQAPLF.

With regard to this clone: Each gene name is a mouse one. CDR3 bases read: TGCACCTGCAGTGCTCCGGGACAACATAACTATGCTGAGCAGTTC. Encoded protein: CTCSAPGQHNYAEQF. The whole CDR3 is CTCSAPGQHNYAEQFF. The chain couples TRBV1 to TRBJ2-1; TRBD1 might be the D (6 bases). Sequencing ends 1 residue short of the CDR3 end; the germline J gene provides the rest. V was pared by 3 bases and J by 0 bases, with 12 bases between. The length of the CDR3 is 16 residues. In germline, CDR1 is NSQYPW, CDR2 LRSPGD (reference sequence).

About this clone itself: Germline and genes here are mouse. The read stops 1 residue short of the end of the CDR3; the missing end is completed from the germline J gene. The V call is TRBV23, the J call TRBJ2-5; no check of the table's D call, TRBD2, against the DNA was made. The germline V gene encodes CDR1 KGHTA and CDR2 FQNQQP. This CDR3 spans 15 amino acids. Partial CDR3 DNA: TGCTCCAGCAGTCAATCGATGGGGGGGCGAGACACCCAGTAC. Protein sequence: CSSSQSMGGRDTQY. The whole CDR3 protein reads CSSSQSMGGRDTQYF.

For this clone: The listed genes are named as in mouse. The CDR3 end is not reached by the read, which stops 1 residue before it; the germline J gene fills it in. This rearrangement joins TRBV19 to TRBJ1-1, with 9 bases aligning to TRBD1. Germline V gene data show CDR1 as FNHDT and CDR2 as SITEND (reference sequence). The V segment lost 6 bases and the J segment 3 bases; nucleotides outside the gene matches: 6. The CDR3 covers 14 residues. CDR3 protein: CASIPGTGHTEVFF. The sequenced CDR3 bases are TGTGCCAGCATTCCCGGGACAGGGCACACAGAAGTCTTC. The variable domain in full, with the rest retrieved from reference TRBV19 and TRBJ1-1, is GGIITQTPKFLIGQEGQKLTLKCQQNFNHDTMYWYRQDSGKGLRLIYYSITENDLQKGDLSEGYDASREKKSSFSLTVTSAQKNEMAVFLCASIPGTGHTEVFFGKGTRLTVV.

Regarding this clone: Genes here carry mouse names. The CDR3 end is not reached by the read, which stops 1 residue before it; the germline J gene fills it in. Additional DNA sequences in this sample encode the identical CDR3. The chain joins TRBV23 to TRBJ2-2; TRBD1 is the table's D call and was not checked against the DNA. The CDR3 is 15 amino acids. The V gene's germline CDR1 is KGHTA and CDR2 FQNQQP. This chain's CDR3 is CSSSLGTTNTGQLYF. Partial CDR3 DNA: TGCTCCAGCAGCCTAGGGACAACAAACACCGGGCAGCTCTAC. Variable domain in full (rest from reference TRBV23 and TRBJ2-2): DAAVTQKPRYLIKMKGQEAEMKCIPEKGHTAVFWYQQKQSKELKFLIYFQNQQPLDQIDMVKERFSAVCPSSSLCSLGIRTCEAEDSALYLCSSSLGTTNTGQLYFGEGSKLTVL.

On this clone itself: The germline and genes are mouse ones. The missing CDR3 end, 1 residue past where the read stops, is filled in from the germline J gene. The gene calls are TRBV26 and TRBJ1-3; TRBD1 might be the D (5 bases). Trimming cost V 6 bases and J 0 bases, with 9 bases left between them. Germline-derived CDR1 and CDR2 are KGHPV and FQNQEV (reference sequence). This CDR3 spans 14 amino acids. CDR3 loop: CASSPTVSGNTLYF. The CDR3 bases that were read are TGTGCCAGCAGCCCGACAGTTTCTGGAAATACGCTCTAT.

About this clone itself: The genes and germline here are from mouse. The read ends 1 residue early relative to the CDR3; the germline J gene fills the gap. This chain links TRBV2 with TRBJ2-1; TRBD2 matches at 9 bases. Germline trimming cut 0 bases from V and 7 bases from J; bases unmatched to any gene: 4. Germline CDR1 is LGHNA and CDR2 is YSYQKL. This CDR3 has 15 amino acids. The CDR3 bases that were read are TGTGCCAGCAGCCAAGAGGGGACTGGGCGAGCTGAGCAGTTC. Encoded protein: CASSQEGTGRAEQF. The full CDR3 protein reads CASSQEGTGRAEQFF.

This clone came up a few times. Gene and germline names: mouse. The same CDR3 is also encoded by other DNA sequences in this sample. CDR3 DNA, as far as it was read: TGTGCCAGCAGTAGGGACATTTCTGGAAATACGCTCTAT. Its protein is CASSRDISGNTLY. The whole CDR3 sequence is CASSRDISGNTLYF. The V and J genes are TRBV26 and TRBJ1-3; D is perhaps TRBD1 (6 bases). The sequence runs out 1 residue before the end of the CDR3; the remainder is reconstructed from the germline J gene. The CDR3 spans 14 residues. V shed 5 bases and J shed 0 bases, with 8 bases lying between them. Germline V gene data show CDR1 as KGHPV and CDR2 as FQNQEV (reference sequence).

Comments on this clone: Gene names are the mouse ones. The DNA ends 1 residue before the CDR3 does, and the rest of the CDR3 is filled in from the germline J gene. V and J are TRBV26 and TRBJ1-1, with TRBD1 matching over 7 bases. The V gene's germline CDR1 is KGHPV and CDR2 FQNQEV (reference sequence). CDR3 size: 12 residues. V gave up 4 bases and J gave up 7 bases; unmatched junction bases: 3. Here the CDR3 reads CASSPSGGEVFF. The sequenced part of the CDR3 DNA is TGTGCCAGCAGTCCCTCAGGGGGAGAAGTCTTC.